The clone carrying this T cell receptor beta chain is a singleton in its sample. The data are from a study of blood T cell repertoires in COVID-19. Study in general: COVID-19 samples from acute and convalescent phases originated in the United States, Italy and Spain. PBMCs, B-cell-depleted T cells, or T cells provided the cDNA or gDNA that made up the material.

Trimming removed 4 bases from V and 1 base from J; junction bases left unmatched: 9. The CDR3 covers 17 residues. CDR1 SGDLS and CDR2 YYNGEE come from the germline V gene. Original data processing: Amplification of reference gene primers was used by the study to estimate nucleated cell counts. TCRdb's table, derived via immunoSEQ multiplex PCR, lists solely in-frame clones and lacks some. Clone size and V and J calls were adopted from that table, with D and trimming inferred from the DNA. The sample records 150,000 to 170,000 clones, about three quarters being singletons. The rearrangement links TRBV9 to TRBJ2-2, with 8 bases matching TRBD1. The sequencing sample was made of peripheral blood. The TCR comes from a man older than 75 with acute or convalescent COVID-19. CDR3 in amino acids: CASSPPVGTGNTGELFF. The CDR3 nucleotides read TGTGCCAGCAGCCCTCCCGTGGGGACAGGGAACACCGGGGAGCTGTTTTTT.